This is a list of T cell receptor beta chains from one sample in a study of early T cells in non-severe SARS-CoV-2 infection. MiXCR, applied by TCRdb to the 5' RACE reads, yields one record per CDR3 protein. The sample contains some 97,000 distinct CDR3 sequences, about 10% of which appear only once. Specimen: whole blood, collected at baseline. All receptors come from an adult who was a healthcare worker with PCR-confirmed SARS-CoV-2 infection or an uninfected control (not recorded which). Both conserved end residues are part of each CDR3. D genes are given only for firm matches. Clone size, where shown, is once, few, many, or a class for clones that have expanded.

j_gene | v_gene | len | d_gene | abundance | CDR3nt | CDR3aa
TRBJ2-5 | TRBV2 | 13 | NA | NA | TGTGCCAGCAGTGAACAGGGACAAGAGACCCAGTACTTC | CASSEQGQETQYF
TRBJ1-5 | TRBV7-2 | 13 | TRBD1 | many | TGTGCCAGCAGCCGGGACAGGGATCAGCCCCAGCATTTT | CASSRDRDQPQHF
TRBJ2-7 | TRBV5-6 | 13 | NA | many | TGTGCCAGCAGCTCTGGACTGGACTACGAGCAGTACTTC | CASSSGLDYEQYF
TRBJ2-3 | TRBV29-1 | 12 | NA | many | TGCAGCGTTGACCGTAGCACAGATACGCAGTATTTT | CSVDRSTDTQYF
TRBJ1-1 | TRBV18 | 15 | NA | few | TGTGCCAGCTCACCGGCGTACCGGGGGGGGACTGAAGCTTTCTTT | CASSPAYRGGTEAFF
TRBJ2-3 | TRBV6-9 | 15 | NA | few | TGTGCCAGCAGTTACCCCGAAAACTGCACAGATACGCAGTATTTT | CASSYPENCTDTQYF
TRBJ2-7 | TRBV11-2 | 15 | TRBD1 | NA | TGTGCCAGCAGCTTAGTAACGACAGGGGGCTACGAGCAGTACTTC | CASSLVTTGGYEQYF
TRBJ2-7 | TRBV7-9 | 13 | NA | NA | TGTGCCAGCGCTGGGCTCCTTTCCTACGAGCAGTACTTC | CASAGLLSYEQYF
TRBJ2-3 | TRBV6-5 | 16 | NA | few | TGTGCCAGCAGTTACCGTATAGCGAGACGCGGGGATACGCAGTATTTT | CASSYRIARRGDTQYF
TRBJ2-7 | TRBV29-1 | 13 | TRBD1 | NA | TGCAGCGTTGATGGGACAGGGTTTGGCGAGCAGTACTTC | CSVDGTGFGEQYF
TRBJ1-1 | TRBV5-1 | 13 | NA | NA | TGCGCCAGCAGCTCTGTCATGAACACTGAAGCTTTCTTT | CASSSVMNTEAFF
TRBJ2-7 | TRBV3-1 | 14 | TRBD2 | few | TGTGCCAGCAGCCTAACCGGGACTAGTTACGAGCAGTACTTC | CASSLTGTSYEQYF
TRBJ2-7 | TRBV30 | 14 | TRBD2 | few | TGTGCCTGGAGCCTAGGACTAGCGGGCAACGAGCAGTACTTC | CAWSLGLAGNEQYF
TRBJ1-6 | TRBV9 | 12 | NA | few | TGTGCCAGCAGCGCACCAGTTTCACCCCTCCACTTT | CASSAPVSPLHF
TRBJ1-1 | TRBV27 | 15 | TRBD1 | few | TGTGCCAGCAGTTTTTCAGGGGGCGCCCGGGTTGAAGCTTTCTTT | CASSFSGGARVEAFF
TRBJ2-1 | TRBV29-1 | 14 | NA | NA | TGCAGCGTCAAGGACGGGAGCTCCTACAATGAGCAGTTCTTC | CSVKDGSSYNEQFF
TRBJ2-7 | TRBV12-3/TRBV12-4 | 13 | NA | few | TGTGCCAGCAGTCCGGTGGGGCCCTACGAGCAGTACTTC | CASSPVGPYEQYF
TRBJ2-3 | TRBV7-9 | 16 | TRBD2 | few | TGTGCCAGCAGCTTATTGGCGGGACTAGCGAACTATACGCAGTATTTT | CASSLLAGLANYTQYF
TRBJ2-6 | TRBV5-6 | 16 | NA | few | TGTGCCAGCAGCTCTCGACAAGCCTCTGGGGCCAACGTCCTGACTTTC | CASSSRQASGANVLTF
TRBJ2-1 | TRBV20-1 | 13 | TRBD2 | NA | TGCAGTGGCCCAGCGGGGGCTTACAATGAGCAGTTCTTC | CSGPAGAYNEQFF
TRBJ1-5 | TRBV10-3 | 15 | NA | many | TGTGCCATCAGGGGATCTCAGGGAGGAGGCCAGCCCCAGCATTTT | CAIRGSQGGGQPQHF
TRBJ2-7 | TRBV11-3 | 13 | NA | NA | TGTGCCAGCAGCCCAGAGGGTTCCTACGAGCAGTACTTC | CASSPEGSYEQYF
TRBJ1-4 | TRBV6-6 | 16 | NA | few | TGTGCCAGCAGTTACTCCCCGGCCAGGAGAAATGAAAAACTGTTTTTT | CASSYSPARRNEKLFF
TRBJ2-7 | TRBV2 | 15 | NA | NA | TGTGCCAGCACCCGCCCAGGGAGGAGGGCGGGAGAGCAGTACTTC | CASTRPGRRAGEQYF
TRBJ1-2 | TRBV10-3 | 15 | NA | NA | TGTGCCATCACCCCTGGCCGCCTAATTAACTATGGCTACACCTTC | CAITPGRLINYGYTF
TRBJ2-2 | TRBV20-1 | 16 | TRBD2 | NA | TGCAGTGCTGCGGCGGGGGGGGCCGCGAACACCGGGGAGCTGTTTTTT | CSAAAGGAANTGELFF
TRBJ1-4 | TRBV29-1 | 13 | NA | NA | TGCAGCGTCGATTCTGGCAGTGGCGAAAAACTGTTTTTT | CSVDSGSGEKLFF
TRBJ1-1 | TRBV27 | 13 | NA | many | TGTGCCAGCAGTCCAGGGCCAAGGGCTGAAGCTTTCTTT | CASSPGPRAEAFF
TRBJ2-7 | TRBV3-1 | 13 | NA | NA | TGTGCCAGCAGCCTCCCTCGCGGCCGGGGGCAGTACTTC | CASSLPRGRGQYF
TRBJ2-3 | TRBV20-1 | 13 | TRBD1 | many | TGCAGTGCTTGGGACAGTTTCACAGATACGCAGTATTTT | CSAWDSFTDTQYF
TRBJ2-3 | TRBV3-1 | 15 | TRBD2 | NA | TGTGCCAGCAGCCAAGGACTAGCGGTGGCAGATACGCAGTATTTT | CASSQGLAVADTQYF
TRBJ2-7 | TRBV5-1 | 15 | NA | many | TGCGCCAGCAGCCGATCACCGGGACAACCGGACGAGCAGTACTTC | CASSRSPGQPDEQYF
TRBJ2-1 | TRBV5-1 | 18 | TRBD2 | many | TGCGCCAGCAGCGTGGGACTAGCGGGAGAAAAAGCCTACAATGAGCAGTTCTTC | CASSVGLAGEKAYNEQFF
TRBJ1-2 | TRBV28 | 13 | TRBD1 | NA | TGTGCCAGCAGGATACAGGGGGCGCGTGGCTACACCTTC | CASRIQGARGYTF
TRBJ2-1 | TRBV10-3 | 16 | NA | many | TGTGCCATCAGACCTGAGGGTAGCGGGACAGTAAATGAGCAGTTCTTC | CAIRPEGSGTVNEQFF
TRBJ2-3 | TRBV29-1 | 11 | NA | few | TGCAGCGTTGGTTTAGGGGATACGCAGTATTTT | CSVGLGDTQYF